This T cell receptor (beta chain) derives from a study of identical twins. Study-level results: The analysis was cross-sectional rather than longitudinal within donors. Cord blood's abundant beta clonotypes had fewer insertions, unlike memory repertoires.

MiXCR was run by TCRdb on the 5' RACE reads, yielding one entry per CDR3 protein. The sample records hundreds of thousands of distinct CDR3 sequences, about 18% being singletons. As to this clonotype: Its matching antigen is unknown.

Trimming cost V 1 base and J 5 bases; bases outside gene matches: 8. CDR3 length equals 15 residues. Germline assignment: CDR1 SGHRS and CDR2 YFSETQ. These data also formed part of another study, on T cells expressing NK-cell markers. That work contributes: Sorted T-cell subsets CD3+CD56+NKG2C+, CD3+CD56+NKG2C- and CD3+CD56-NKG2C+ were TCR beta-sequenced. In the group of eight sequenced donors, seven were HCMV-seropositive and one was seronegative.

Specimen: PBMCs. This receptor was obtained from a woman aged 18 to 35 in good health. The V and J genes are TRBV5-1 and TRBJ2-7; TRBD2 aligns across 8 bases. The CDR3 coding sequence is TGCGCCAGCAGCTTGAGGGGACTAGAGGTCCACGAGCAGTACTTC. Encoded protein: CASSLRGLEVHEQYF.